The clone carrying this T cell receptor (beta chain) was seen a few times. The entry originates in a study of T cells in Graves' hyperthyroidism and ophthalmopathy. Background on the study: Peripheral blood samples were taken at initial diagnosis, prior to any treatment.

Amplification yielded TCR beta CDR3 regions, with RNA transcripts as the source. TCR CDR3 regions were first amplified by RT-PCR with HTBI primers. MiXCR was run by TCRdb on the multiplex PCR reads, yielding one entry per CDR3 protein. The sample carries about 380,000 distinct CDR3 sequences, about 14% recorded once. Before ophthalmopathy appeared, progressors gave blood at initial hyperthyroidism diagnosis. Isolation of PBMCs was performed on around 9.8 ml fresh peripheral blood. Germline CDR1 and CDR2: SGHVS and FQNEAQ. V lost 2 bases to trimming and J lost 5 bases; unmatched junction nucleotides: 2. The CDR3 loop spans 14 amino acids.

The clonotype comes from a young man with Graves' hyperthyroidism that later progressed to Graves' ophthalmopathy. Source material: blood. V usage is TRBV7-8 and J usage is TRBJ2-1; 8 bases fit TRBD1. CDR3 loop: CASSLSRGHNEQFF. The CDR3 DNA reads as TGTGCCAGCAGCTTAAGCAGGGGGCACAATGAGCAGTTCTTC.